This TCR beta chain was captured in a study of blood T cell repertoires in COVID-19. Turning to the study itself: Both acute and convalescent COVID-19 samples were obtained from the United States, Italy and Spain. T cells, B-cell-depleted T cells, or PBMCs supplied cDNA or gDNA.

Authors' data handling: Reference gene primer amplification gave estimated nucleated cell counts. Assay used: immunoSEQ multiplex PCR; TCRdb lists only in-frame clones, some missing. The DNA gave D and trimming, while V, J and clone size come from that table. Of about 230,000 clones listed, around 83% are singletons. The V and J ends lost 1 base and 13 bases, in that order; junction bases with no gene match: 6. The CDR3 has 13 amino acids. Germline loops: CDR1 MGHRA, CDR2 YSYEKL. V usage is TRBV4-1 and J usage is TRBJ2-1; 8 nucleotides agree with TRBD2. The TCR comes from a man between 40 and 49 years old who had recovered from COVID-19. The sequencing input was peripheral blood. CDR3 amino acids: CASSQVRLANQFF. The CDR3 DNA reads as TGCGCCAGCAGCCAAGTAAGACTAGCGAACCAGTTCTTC.